The present TCR beta chain was sequenced within a study of Ad26.COV2.S vaccination and SARS-CoV-2 variants. V was clipped by 5 bases and J by 6 bases, with 14 bases between them. This CDR3 comprises 13 residues. In germline, CDR1 is SGHVS, CDR2 FNYEAQ. Sample treatment: some 20 received Ad26.COV2.S at low or high dose, single or two shots; several received placebo; per-sample allocation not given. The investigators took samples on day 63 after the first vaccine or placebo injection. This clone has only one observation. TCRdb keeps only in-frame clones here, not all; method: immunoSEQ multiplex PCR. The sample contains around 400,000 clones, about nine tenths of which appear only once.

Source: peripheral blood, taken in a trial of Ad26.COV2.S vaccine versus placebo. The origin of this receptor is a person between 18 and 65 years old who received the Ad26.COV2.S COVID-19 vaccine or a placebo. The V gene is TRBV7-6, the J gene TRBJ2-7; D is unresolved. CDR3 coding DNA: TGTGCCAGCAGCCCGATATCACCTTTCGAGCAGTACTTC. The encoded protein is CASSPISPFEQYF. Full variable domain (outside the CDR3, taken from reference TRBV7-6 and TRBJ2-7): GAGVSQSPRYKVTKRGQDVALRCDPISGHVSLYWYRQALGQGPEFLTYFNYEAQQDKSGLPNDRFSAERPEGSISTLTIQRTEQRDSAMYRCASSPISPFEQYFGPGTRLTVT.